This T cell receptor (beta chain) came from a study of blood T cell repertoires in COVID-19. Study-level information: Nucleic acid was either cDNA or gDNA, and it came from T cells, B-cell-depleted T cells, or PBMCs.

Participants had their cohort set by participant-reported clinical history. Authors' analysis steps: For nucleated cells, counts were estimated from reference gene primer amplification. Here immunoSEQ multiplex PCR was the method, and the copy in TCRdb shows in-frame clones only, minus some. The V and J calls and clone size are taken from that table; D and trimming were inferred from the DNA. Altogether about 220,000 clones are present, about 86% being singletons, with the ten largest covering around 15%. The CDR3 sequence is 15 residues long. Trimming removed 2 bases from V and 1 base from J, with 11 bases in between. Germline lookup yields CDR1 MNHEY and CDR2 SVGAGI.

The chain couples TRBV6-5 to TRBJ1-1; maybe TRBD1 (6 bases). The sample was PBMCs or T cells enriched from blood (not recorded which). The receptor comes from a woman between 45 and 65 years old with acute COVID-19. The CDR3, as DNA: TGTGCCAGCAGTTACGATAGGGGGAAGAACACTGAAGCTTTCTTT. Amino acids: CASSYDRGKNTEAFF.